This is a list of T cell receptor beta chains from one sample in a study of cytomegalovirus exposure and HLA in healthy donors. Clones were sequenced by immunoSEQ multiplex PCR, and TCRdb holds only the in-frame ones, with some missing. The table has 150,000 or so clones, over 75% seen once; the top ten hold about 5%. Source material: PBMCs. These TCRs come from a young man in good health and CMV-seropositive. CDR3s include the opening cysteine and the closing phenylalanine or tryptophan. Each record gives: D gene, J gene, clone size, V gene, CDR3 protein, CDR3 DNA. A D gene is named only where the DNA matches it firmly. For some rows the clone size is stated as once, few or many, or as a class when expanded; others skip it.

.,TRBJ1-6,once,TRBV11-3,CASSLEVQGRRNSPLHF,TGTGCCAGCAGCTTAGAGGTTCAGGGAAGACGTAATTCACCCCTCCACTTT
TRBD1,TRBJ2-3,.,TRBV5-1,CASTSGDRETTDTQYF,TGCGCCAGCACCTCCGGGGACAGGGAAACCACAGATACGCAGTATTTT
.,TRBJ1-6,.,TRBV6-5,CASATGFYNSPLHF,TGTGCCAGTGCAACAGGGTTCTATAATTCACCCCTCCACTTT
.,TRBJ1-1,.,TRBV6-6,CASKHEGTTEAFF,TGTGCCAGCAAACACGAGGGGACAACTGAAGCTTTCTTT
TRBD2,TRBJ2-3,.,TRBV13,CASSGRLAGSSSSTDTQYF,TGTGCCAGCAGCGGACGACTAGCGGGGTCATCCTCGAGCACAGATACGCAGTATTTT
TRBD2,TRBJ2-1,.,TRBV28,CASSLAGGPLGEQFF,TGTGCCAGCAGTTTAGCGGGAGGCCCGTTAGGTGAGCAGTTCTTC
TRBD1,TRBJ1-4,once,TRBV18,CASSDRGGEKLFF,TGTGCCAGCTCCGACAGGGGAGGTGAAAAACTGTTTTTT
TRBD1,TRBJ1-5,.,TRBV30,CAWDRERSNQPQHF,TGTGCCTGGGACAGGGAGAGGAGCAATCAGCCCCAGCATTTT
.,TRBJ2-1,.,TRBV28,CASSLRGTYNEQFF,TGTGCCAGCAGTTTACGGGGAACATACAATGAGCAGTTCTTC
.,TRBJ1-5,.,TRBV28,CASSLSAGSNQPQHF,TGTGCCAGCAGTTTATCCGCAGGGAGCAATCAGCCCCAGCATTTT
.,TRBJ1-1,.,TRBV7-6,CASRLTGSTEAFF,TGTGCCAGCAGACTAACAGGGTCCACTGAAGCTTTCTTT
TRBD2,TRBJ2-3,.,TRBV29-1,CSTLLAGGPSGADTQYF,TGCAGCACCCTACTAGCGGGGGGTCCCTCAGGGGCAGATACGCAGTATTTT
.,TRBJ1-1,.,TRBV28,CASSLGRKGNTEAFF,TGTGCCAGCAGTTTGGGGAGGAAAGGGAACACTGAAGCTTTCTTT